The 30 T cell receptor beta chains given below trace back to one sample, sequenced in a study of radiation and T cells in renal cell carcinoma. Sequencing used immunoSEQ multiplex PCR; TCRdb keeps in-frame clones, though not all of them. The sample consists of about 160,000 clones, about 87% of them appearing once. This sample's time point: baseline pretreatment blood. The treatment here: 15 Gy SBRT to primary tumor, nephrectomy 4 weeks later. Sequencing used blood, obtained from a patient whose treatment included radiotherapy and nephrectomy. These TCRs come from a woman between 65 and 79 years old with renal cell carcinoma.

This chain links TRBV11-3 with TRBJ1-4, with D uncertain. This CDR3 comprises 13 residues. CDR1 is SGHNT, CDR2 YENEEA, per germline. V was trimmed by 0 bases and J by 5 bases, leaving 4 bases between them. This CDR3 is CASSLDANEKLFF. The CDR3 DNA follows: TGTGCCAGCAGCTTAGATGCGAATGAAAAACTGTTTTTT.

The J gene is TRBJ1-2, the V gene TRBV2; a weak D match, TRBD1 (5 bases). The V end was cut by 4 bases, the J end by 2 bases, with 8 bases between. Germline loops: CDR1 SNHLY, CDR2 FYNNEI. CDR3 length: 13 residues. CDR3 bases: TGTGCCAGCAGTGGGGGCAACAACTATGGCTACACCTTC. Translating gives CASSGGNNYGYTF.

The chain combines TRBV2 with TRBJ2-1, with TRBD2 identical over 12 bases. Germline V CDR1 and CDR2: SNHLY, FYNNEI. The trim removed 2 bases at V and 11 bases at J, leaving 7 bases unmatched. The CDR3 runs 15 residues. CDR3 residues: CASSELAGGVAKQFF. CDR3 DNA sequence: TGTGCCAGCAGTGAACTAGCGGGGGGGGTCGCGAAGCAGTTCTTC.

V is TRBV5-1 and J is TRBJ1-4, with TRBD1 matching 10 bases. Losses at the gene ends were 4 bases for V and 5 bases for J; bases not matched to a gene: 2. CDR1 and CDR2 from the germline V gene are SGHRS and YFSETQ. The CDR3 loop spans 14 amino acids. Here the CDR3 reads CASSPGQGNEKLFF. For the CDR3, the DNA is TGCGCCAGCAGCCCGGGACAGGGGAATGAAAAACTGTTTTTT.

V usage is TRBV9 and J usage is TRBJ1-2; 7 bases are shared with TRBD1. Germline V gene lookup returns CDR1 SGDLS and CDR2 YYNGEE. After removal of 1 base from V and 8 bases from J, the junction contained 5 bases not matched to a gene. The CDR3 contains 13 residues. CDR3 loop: CASSVQGDWGYTF. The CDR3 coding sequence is TGTGCCAGCAGCGTACAGGGGGATTGGGGCTACACCTTC.

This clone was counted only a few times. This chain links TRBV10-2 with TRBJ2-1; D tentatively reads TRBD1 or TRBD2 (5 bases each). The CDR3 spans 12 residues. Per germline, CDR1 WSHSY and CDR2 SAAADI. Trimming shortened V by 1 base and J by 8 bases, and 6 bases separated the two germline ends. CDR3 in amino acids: CASSELGDEQFF. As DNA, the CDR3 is TGCGCCAGCAGTGAGTTGGGGGATGAGCAGTTCTTC.

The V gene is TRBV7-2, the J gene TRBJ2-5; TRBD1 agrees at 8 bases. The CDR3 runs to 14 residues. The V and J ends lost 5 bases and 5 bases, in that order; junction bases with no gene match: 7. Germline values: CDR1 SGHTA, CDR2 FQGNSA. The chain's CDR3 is CASSRDRGGETQYF. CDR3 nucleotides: TGTGCCAGCAGCCGCGACAGGGGAGGCGAGACCCAGTACTTC.

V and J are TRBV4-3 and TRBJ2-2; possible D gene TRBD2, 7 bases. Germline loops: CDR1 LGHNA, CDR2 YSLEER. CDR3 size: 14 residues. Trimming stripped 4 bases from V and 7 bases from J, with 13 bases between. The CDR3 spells CASSPWGGHGELFF. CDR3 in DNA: TGCGCCAGCAGCCCATGGGGGGGACACGGGGAGCTGTTTTTT.

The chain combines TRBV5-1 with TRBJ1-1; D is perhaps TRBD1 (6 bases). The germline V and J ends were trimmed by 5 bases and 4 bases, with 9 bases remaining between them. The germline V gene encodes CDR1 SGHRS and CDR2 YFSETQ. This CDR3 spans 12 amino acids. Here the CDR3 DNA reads TGCGCCAGCAGTAGGGGGGGCACTGAAGCTTTCTTT. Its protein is CASSRGGTEAFF.

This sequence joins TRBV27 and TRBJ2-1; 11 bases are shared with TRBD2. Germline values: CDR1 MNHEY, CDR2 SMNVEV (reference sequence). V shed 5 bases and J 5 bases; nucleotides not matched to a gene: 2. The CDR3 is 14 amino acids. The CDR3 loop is CASSTSGSNNEQFF. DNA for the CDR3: TGTGCCAGCAGTACTAGCGGGAGCAACAATGAGCAGTTCTTC.

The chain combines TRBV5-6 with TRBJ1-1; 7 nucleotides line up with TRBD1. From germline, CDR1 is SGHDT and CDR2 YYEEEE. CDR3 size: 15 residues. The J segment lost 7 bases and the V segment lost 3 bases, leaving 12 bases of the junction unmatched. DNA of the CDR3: TGTGCCAGCAGCTCAAGGGACAGAATAAGGGTTGAAGCTTTCTTT. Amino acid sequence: CASSSRDRIRVEAFF. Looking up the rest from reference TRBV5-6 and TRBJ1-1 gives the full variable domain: DAGVTQSPTHLIKTRGQQVTLRCSPKSGHDTVSWYQQALGQGPQFIFQYYEEEERQRGNFPDRFSGHQFPNYSSELNVNALLLGDSALYLCASSSRDRIRVEAFFGQGTRLTVV.

The CDR3 region is CASSSTRAGGPAETQYF. In DNA, the CDR3 is TGTGCCAGTAGTTCCACCCGCGCGGGGGGGCCCGCTGAGACCCAGTACTTC. The rearrangement links TRBV19 to TRBJ2-5; 9 bases match TRBD2. V shed 5 bases, J shed 5 bases, and the junction held 15 bases outside the gene matches. This CDR3 has 17 residues. Germline V gene data show CDR1 as LNHDA and CDR2 as SQIVND (reference sequence).

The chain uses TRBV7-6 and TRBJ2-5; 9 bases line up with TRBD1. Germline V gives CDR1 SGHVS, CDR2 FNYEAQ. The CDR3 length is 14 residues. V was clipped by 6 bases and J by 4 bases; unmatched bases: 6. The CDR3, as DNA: TGTGCCAGCAGGAAAACAGGGGGCGGAGAGACCCAGTACTTC. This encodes CASRKTGGGETQYF.

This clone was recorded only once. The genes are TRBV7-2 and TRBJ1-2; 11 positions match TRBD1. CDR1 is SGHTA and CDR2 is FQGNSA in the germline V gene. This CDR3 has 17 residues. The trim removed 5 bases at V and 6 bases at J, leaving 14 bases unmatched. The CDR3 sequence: CASSPSLDRGRSDGYTF. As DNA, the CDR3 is TGTGCCAGCAGCCCCTCCCTGGACAGGGGGCGGTCGGATGGCTACACCTTC.

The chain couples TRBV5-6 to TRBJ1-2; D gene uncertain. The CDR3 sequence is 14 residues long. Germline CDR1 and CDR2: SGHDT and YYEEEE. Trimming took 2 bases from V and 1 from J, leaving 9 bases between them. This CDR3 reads CASSFSNSNYGYTF. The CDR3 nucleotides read TGTGCCAGCAGCTTTAGCAATAGTAACTATGGCTACACCTTC. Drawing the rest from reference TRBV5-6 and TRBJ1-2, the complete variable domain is DAGVTQSPTHLIKTRGQQVTLRCSPKSGHDTVSWYQQALGQGPQFIFQYYEEEERQRGNFPDRFSGHQFPNYSSELNVNALLLGDSALYLCASSFSNSNYGYTFGSGTRLTVV.

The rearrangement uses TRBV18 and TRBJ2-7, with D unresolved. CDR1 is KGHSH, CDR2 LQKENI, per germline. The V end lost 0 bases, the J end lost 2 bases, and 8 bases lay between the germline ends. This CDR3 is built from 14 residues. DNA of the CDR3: TGTGCCAGCTCACCACCGACGACACCCTACGAGCAGTACTTC. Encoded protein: CASSPPTTPYEQYF.

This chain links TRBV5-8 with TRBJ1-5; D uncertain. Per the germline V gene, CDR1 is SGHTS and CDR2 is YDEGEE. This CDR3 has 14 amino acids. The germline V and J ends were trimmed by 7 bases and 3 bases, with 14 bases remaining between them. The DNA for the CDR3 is TGTGCCAGCTCCTTCGTCGGTGTCAATCAGCCCCAGCATTTT. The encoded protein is CASSFVGVNQPQHF. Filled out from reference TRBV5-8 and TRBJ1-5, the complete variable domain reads EAGVTQSPTHLIKTRGQQATLRCSPISGHTSVYWYQQALGLGLQFLLWYDEGEERNRGNFPPRFSGRQFPNYSSELNVNALELEDSALYLCASSFVGVNQPQHFGDGTRLSIL.

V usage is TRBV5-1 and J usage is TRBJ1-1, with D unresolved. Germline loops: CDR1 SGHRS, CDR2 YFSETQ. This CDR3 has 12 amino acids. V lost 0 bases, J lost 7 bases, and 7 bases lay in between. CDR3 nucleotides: TGCGCCAGCAGCTTGGGAGGGCTTGAAGCTTTCTTT. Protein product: CASSLGGLEAFF.

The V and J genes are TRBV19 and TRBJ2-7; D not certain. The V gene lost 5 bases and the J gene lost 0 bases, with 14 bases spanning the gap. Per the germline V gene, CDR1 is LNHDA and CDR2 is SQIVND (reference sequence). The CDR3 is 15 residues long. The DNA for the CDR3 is TGTGCCAGTAGTTGGGGTCTCCGAAGCTCCTACGAGCAGTACTTC. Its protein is CASSWGLRSSYEQYF.

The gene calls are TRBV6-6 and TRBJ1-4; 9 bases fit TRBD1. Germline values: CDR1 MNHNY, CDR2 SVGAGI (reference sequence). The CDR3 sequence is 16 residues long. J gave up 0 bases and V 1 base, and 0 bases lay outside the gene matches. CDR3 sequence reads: CASSYWDRATNEKLFF. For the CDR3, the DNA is TGTGCCAGCAGTTACTGGGACAGGGCAACTAATGAAAAACTGTTTTTT.

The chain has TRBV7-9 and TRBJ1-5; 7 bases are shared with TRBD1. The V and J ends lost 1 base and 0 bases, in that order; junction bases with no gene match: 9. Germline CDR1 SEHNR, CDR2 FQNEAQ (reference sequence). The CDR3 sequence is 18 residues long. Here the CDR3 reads CASSLVTGSGYSNQPQHF. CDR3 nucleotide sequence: TGTGCCAGCAGCTTAGTGACAGGGTCGGGGTATAGCAATCAGCCCCAGCATTTT.

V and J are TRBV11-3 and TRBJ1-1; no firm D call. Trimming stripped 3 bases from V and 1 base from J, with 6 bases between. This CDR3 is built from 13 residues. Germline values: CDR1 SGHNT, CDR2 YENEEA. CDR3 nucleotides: TGTGCCAGCAGCTTTCGCTCGAACACTGAAGCTTTCTTT. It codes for CASSFRSNTEAFF.

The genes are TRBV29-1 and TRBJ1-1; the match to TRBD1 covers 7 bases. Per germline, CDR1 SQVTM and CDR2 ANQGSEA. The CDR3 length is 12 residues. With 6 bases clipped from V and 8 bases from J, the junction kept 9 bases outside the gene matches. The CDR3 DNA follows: TGCAGCGTGGACCCCGGGACAGACGAAGCTTTCTTT. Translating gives CSVDPGTDEAFF.

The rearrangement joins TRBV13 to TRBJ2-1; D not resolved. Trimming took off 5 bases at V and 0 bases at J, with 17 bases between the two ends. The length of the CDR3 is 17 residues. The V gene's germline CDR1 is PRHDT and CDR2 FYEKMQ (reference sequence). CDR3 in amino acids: CASSPHKRSLSYNEQFF. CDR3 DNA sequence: TGTGCCAGCAGCCCGCACAAGAGGTCCCTCTCCTACAATGAGCAGTTCTTC.

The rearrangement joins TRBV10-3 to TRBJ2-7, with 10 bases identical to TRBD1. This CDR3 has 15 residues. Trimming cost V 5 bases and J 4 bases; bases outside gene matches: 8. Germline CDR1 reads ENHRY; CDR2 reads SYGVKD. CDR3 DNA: TGTGCCATCAGTAACCGGGACAGGGGCAAATACGAGCAGTACTTC. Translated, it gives CAISNRDRGKYEQYF.

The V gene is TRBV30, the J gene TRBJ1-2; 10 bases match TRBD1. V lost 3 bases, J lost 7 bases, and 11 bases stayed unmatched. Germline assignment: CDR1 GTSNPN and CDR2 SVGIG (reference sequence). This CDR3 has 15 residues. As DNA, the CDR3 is TGTGCCTGGAGCCCGTGGGACAGGGGCAGGGGTGGCTACACCTTC. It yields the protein CAWSPWDRGRGGYTF.

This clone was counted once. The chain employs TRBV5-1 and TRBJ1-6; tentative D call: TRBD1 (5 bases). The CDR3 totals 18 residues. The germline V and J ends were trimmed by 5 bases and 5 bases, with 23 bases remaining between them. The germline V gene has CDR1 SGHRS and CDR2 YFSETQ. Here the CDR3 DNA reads TGCGCCAGCAGTTACCTCTGGGGGGATACACGGAATAATTCACCCCTCCACTTT. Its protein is CASSYLWGDTRNNSPLHF.

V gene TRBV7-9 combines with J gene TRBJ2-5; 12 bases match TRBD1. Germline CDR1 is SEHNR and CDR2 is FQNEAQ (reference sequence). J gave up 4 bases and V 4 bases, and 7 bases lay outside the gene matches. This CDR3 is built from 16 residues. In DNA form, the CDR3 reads TGTGCCAGCAGCTCCGGGACAGGGGGCTGGGGAGAGACCCAGTACTTC. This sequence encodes CASSSGTGGWGETQYF.

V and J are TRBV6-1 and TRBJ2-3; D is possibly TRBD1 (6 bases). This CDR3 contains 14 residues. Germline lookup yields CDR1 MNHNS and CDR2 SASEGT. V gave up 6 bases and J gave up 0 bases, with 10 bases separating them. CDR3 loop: CASRDSTSTDTQYF. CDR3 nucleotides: TGTGCCAGCAGGGACAGTACTAGCACAGATACGCAGTATTTT.

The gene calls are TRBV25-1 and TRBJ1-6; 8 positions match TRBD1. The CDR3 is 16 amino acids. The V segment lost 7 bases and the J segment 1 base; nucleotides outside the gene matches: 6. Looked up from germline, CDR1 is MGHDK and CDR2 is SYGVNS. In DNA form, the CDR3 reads TGTGCCAGCAAACCCGACAGGGGTTCCTATAATTCACCCCTCCACTTT. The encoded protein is CASKPDRGSYNSPLHF.